This TCR beta chain came from a study of T cells in lung cancer brain metastases. Study context: Among the roughly 20 patients, 15 to 18 reported tobacco use, median roughly 40 pack-years.

Study results and caveats: Brain metastases had fewer unique productive clones than primaries (median about 1,500 versus 4,500). Preoperative corticosteroid effects on brain metastasis T cell infiltration were not controlled. Few clones were shared between paired lesions (mean Morisita roughly 0.23); most were lesion-specific.

Measured with immunoSEQ multiplex PCR; TCRdb has only the in-frame clones, and not every one. The sample includes 800 to 1,200 clones, about 89% of them seen just once. This CDR3 is built from 15 residues. Germline V gene data show CDR1 as SGHAT and CDR2 as FQNNGV. J was trimmed by 1 base and V by 1 base; bases with no gene match: 2. Worth noting for this clone: The target antigen is unknown. Other DNA sequences in the same sample also yield this CDR3.

The chain has TRBV11-2 and TRBJ2-5; 8 bases align to TRBD1. Material: tumor tissue from a brain metastasis. This sequence originates from a woman aged 35 to 49 with non-small cell lung cancer that had spread to the brain. The CDR3 reads CASSLGQGPQETQYF. The CDR3 DNA is TGTGCCAGCAGCTTAGGACAGGGGCCCCAAGAGACCCAGTACTTC.